This TCR beta chain derives from a study of cytomegalovirus exposure and HLA in healthy donors. Study observations and caveats: After further analysis at a later stage, roughly 16,000 TCR beta sequences were associated with HLA alleles at 0.05 false discovery rate.

Comments on this clone: What it binds is not known.

Vbeta (60) and Jbeta (13) primers were used in the PCR. Sequencing was performed with immunoSEQ multiplex PCR; in TCRdb, only in-frame clones are kept and a portion is missing. The sample includes some 120,000 clones, around three quarters of them seen just once. The sequenced sample consisted of PBMCs. This TCR came from a man under 40 in good health and CMV-seronegative.

CDR3 amino acids: CSVAQGAVEEKLFF. DNA of the CDR3: TGCAGCGTCGCACAGGGGGCGGTTGAGGAAAAACTGTTTTTT. The V and J genes are TRBV29-1 and TRBJ1-4; 9 bases agree with TRBD1. Germline CDR1 and CDR2: SQVTM and ANQGSEA. V lost 6 bases and J lost 8; bases outside the gene matches: 10. The CDR3 runs 14 residues.